This T cell receptor (beta chain) came from a study of a mutant IDH1 vaccine in newly diagnosed glioma. Study-level information: Treated patients comprised 62.5% males and 37.5% females, mean age roughly 44 years. Earlier therapy was either radiotherapy, temozolomide, or both, and most got both.

The data were produced by immunoSEQ multiplex PCR, yet TCRdb's version contains in-frame clones alone and is incomplete. The sample shows 110,000 or so clones, roughly nine tenths of them seen only once. Time point of the sample: week 11, during vaccination. One vaccine dose held 300 ug of mutant IDH1 20-mer peptide and came with topical imiquimod. Regarding this clone: Its antigen remains unknown.

The V gene's germline CDR1 is SGHDN and CDR2 FVKESK. Trimming took 2 bases from V and 7 from J; bases not matched to a gene: 7. This CDR3 region has 15 residues. The rearrangement joins TRBV14 to TRBJ1-5, with 8 positions matching TRBD1. Source: PBMCs, taken from a glioma patient whose treatment included an IDH1 peptide vaccine. This clonotype was sampled from a woman in her 50s with glioma. As DNA, the CDR3 is TGTGCCAGCAGCCAAAGACCAGGGGGCGACCAGCCCCAGCATTTT. Translated: CASSQRPGGDQPQHF.